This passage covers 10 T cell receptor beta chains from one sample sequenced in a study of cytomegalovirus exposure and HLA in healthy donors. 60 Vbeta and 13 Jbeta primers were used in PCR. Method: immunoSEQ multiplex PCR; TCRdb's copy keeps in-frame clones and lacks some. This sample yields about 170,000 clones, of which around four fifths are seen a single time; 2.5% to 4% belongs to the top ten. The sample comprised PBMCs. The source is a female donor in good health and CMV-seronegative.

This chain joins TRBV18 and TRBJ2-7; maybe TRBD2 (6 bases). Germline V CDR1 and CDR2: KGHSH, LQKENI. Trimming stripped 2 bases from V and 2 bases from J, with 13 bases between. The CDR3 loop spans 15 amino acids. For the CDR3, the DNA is TGTGCCAGCTCACCATTTACGGGGGTCACCTACGAGCAGTACTTC. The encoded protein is CASSPFTGVTYEQYF.

The CDR3 coding sequence is TGCAGCGTTGTGGGGACAGGGGAGGTGGAGACCCAGTACTTC. It codes for CSVVGTGEVETQYF. This chain joins TRBV29-1 and TRBJ2-5, with 10 nucleotides matching TRBD1. Germline V gene data show CDR1 as SQVTM and CDR2 as ANQGSEA. Trimming at V came to 4 bases and at J to 5 bases, leaving 7 bases not matched to a gene. The CDR3 has 14 residues.

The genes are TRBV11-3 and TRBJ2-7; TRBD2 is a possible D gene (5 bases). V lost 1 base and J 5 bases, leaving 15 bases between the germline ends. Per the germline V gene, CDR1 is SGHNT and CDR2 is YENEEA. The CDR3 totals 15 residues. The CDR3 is CASSLGRQASNEQYF. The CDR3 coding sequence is TGTGCCAGCAGCTTAGGGAGGCAGGCTTCCAACGAGCAGTACTTC.

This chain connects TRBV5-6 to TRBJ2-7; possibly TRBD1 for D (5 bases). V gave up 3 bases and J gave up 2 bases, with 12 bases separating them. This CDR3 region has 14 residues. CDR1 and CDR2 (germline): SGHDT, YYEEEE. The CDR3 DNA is TGTGCCAGCAGCTACTTACAGGTTGCCTACGAGCAGTACTTC. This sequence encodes CASSYLQVAYEQYF.

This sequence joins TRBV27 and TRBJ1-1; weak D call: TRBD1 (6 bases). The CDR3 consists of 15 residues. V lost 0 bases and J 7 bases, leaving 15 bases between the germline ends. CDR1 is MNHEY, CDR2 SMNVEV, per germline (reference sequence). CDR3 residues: CASSLSMKGDIEAFF. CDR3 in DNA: TGTGCCAGCAGTTTATCGATGAAGGGGGACATTGAAGCTTTCTTT.

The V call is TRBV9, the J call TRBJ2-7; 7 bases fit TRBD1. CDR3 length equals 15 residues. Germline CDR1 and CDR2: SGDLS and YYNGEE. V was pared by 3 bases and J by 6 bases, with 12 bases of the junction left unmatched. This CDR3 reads CASSDGDRPLGEQYF. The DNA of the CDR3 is TGTGCCAGCAGCGACGGGGACAGACCCCTGGGCGAGCAGTACTTC.

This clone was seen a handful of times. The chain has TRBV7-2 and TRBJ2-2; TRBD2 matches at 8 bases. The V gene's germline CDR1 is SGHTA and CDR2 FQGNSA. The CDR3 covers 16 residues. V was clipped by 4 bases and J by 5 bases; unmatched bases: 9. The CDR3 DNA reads TGTGCCAGCAGCTCACCAAAAGCGGGAGCGACCGGGGAGCTGTTTTTT. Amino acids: CASSSPKAGATGELFF.

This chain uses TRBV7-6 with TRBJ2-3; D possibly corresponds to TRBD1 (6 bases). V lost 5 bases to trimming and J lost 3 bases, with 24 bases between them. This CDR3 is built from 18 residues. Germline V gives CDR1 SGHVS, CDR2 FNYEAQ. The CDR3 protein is CASSQGVGLGALTDTQYF. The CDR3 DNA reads TGTGCCAGCAGCCAAGGGGTAGGATTGGGGGCGCTGACAGATACGCAGTATTTT.

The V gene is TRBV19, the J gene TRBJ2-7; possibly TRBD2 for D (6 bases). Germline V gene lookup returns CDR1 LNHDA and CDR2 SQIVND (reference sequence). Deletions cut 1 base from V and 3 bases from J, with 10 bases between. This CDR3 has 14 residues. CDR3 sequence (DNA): TGTGCCAGTAGTATAGCGGGAGACCACTACGAGCAGTACTTC. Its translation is CASSIAGDHYEQYF.

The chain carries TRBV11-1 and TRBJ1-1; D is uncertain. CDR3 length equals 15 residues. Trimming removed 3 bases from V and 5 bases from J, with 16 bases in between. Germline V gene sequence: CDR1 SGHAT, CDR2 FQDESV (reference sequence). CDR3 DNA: TGTGCCAGCAGCTTGTCCCAGGTTGAGAGAACTGAAGCTTTCTTT. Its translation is CASSLSQVERTEAFF.